Below, 3 T cell receptor beta chains from the same sample are listed, as sequenced in a study of blood T cells in healthy people across ages. It was with a sample-barcoded 5' primer and a J-beta primer mix that a second PCR of about 6 to 11 cycles was run. TCRdb re-called the 5' RACE reads through MiXCR, storing one row per CDR3 protein. The table has approximately 1.5 million distinct CDR3 sequences, 42% seen once. Sequencing was carried out using blood. The receptors were sampled from a young woman in good health.

There are a few counts of this clonotype. V usage is TRBV7-2 and J usage is TRBJ2-3; D call uncertain. The germline V and J ends were trimmed by 0 bases and 2 bases, with 6 bases remaining between them. Germline V lookup: CDR1 SGHTA, CDR2 FQGNSA. The CDR3 contains 14 residues. The CDR3 DNA is TGTGCCAGCAGCTTAGCCGCGGTCACAGATACGCAGTATTTT. This encodes CASSLAAVTDTQYF.

CDR3 residues: CSVKVLDTQYF. The CDR3 region has the DNA TGCAGCGTTAAGGTTCTTGATACGCAGTATTTT. This chain links TRBV29-1 with TRBJ2-3; no clear D gene. Trimming pared 5 bases from V and 6 bases from J, leaving 9 bases between. From germline, CDR1 is SQVTM and CDR2 ANQGSEA. This CDR3 spans 11 amino acids.

In its sample, this clonotype was seen a few times. The V call is TRBV6-5, the J call TRBJ2-1, with TRBD2 matching over 7 bases. Germline trimming cut 2 bases from V and 8 bases from J; bases unmatched to any gene: 3. This CDR3 spans 13 amino acids. Germline assignment: CDR1 MNHEY and CDR2 SVGAGI. CDR3 DNA sequence: TGTGCCAGCAGTTACAGGGAGGGTCATGAGCAGTTCTTC. It specifies CASSYREGHEQFF.